Presented here are 26 T cell receptor beta chains from one specimen sequenced in a study of response to subunit inactivated influenza vaccine. TCRdb used MiXCR to reprocess the RT-PCR reads, holding one entry per CDR3 protein. Of more than 450,000 distinct CDR3 sequences listed, about 11% were seen once; the top ten hold approximately 10%. The data also belong to a second study, concerning T cells expressing NK-cell markers. This second study says: TCR beta cDNA was made by 5'RACE template switching with UMIs.

The material was PBMCs from blood, obtained on the day of vaccination. These receptors were collected from a man aged 50 to 59 who received an inactivated influenza vaccine.

This clonotype was counted a few times. The chain couples TRBV7-6 to TRBJ1-1, with D tentatively TRBD1 (6 bases). The CDR3 length is 17 residues. Germline values: CDR1 SGHVS, CDR2 FNYEAQ. V was clipped by 0 bases and J by 0 bases, with 14 bases between them. CDR3 sequence reads: CASSLAAGGVMNTEAFF. CDR3 nucleotide sequence: TGTGCCAGCAGCTTAGCCGCGGGGGGCGTTATGAACACTGAAGCTTTCTTT.

This clonotype was seen ten or more times. The V call is TRBV5-1, the J call TRBJ2-1; a weak D match, TRBD2 (6 bases). The V end was cut by 4 bases, the J end by 9 bases, with 17 bases between. The CDR3 length is 14 residues. Germline assignment: CDR1 SGHRS and CDR2 YFSETQ. The CDR3 is CASSDGTHRGEQFF. The CDR3 DNA follows: TGCGCCAGCAGCGACGGGACTCACCGGGGTGAGCAGTTCTTC.

The chain has TRBV3-1 and TRBJ2-7; 13 bases fit TRBD2. Germline V gives CDR1 LGHDT, CDR2 YNNKEL (reference sequence). The CDR3 totals 18 residues. V trimming: 5 bases; J trimming: 4 bases; junction bases outside the gene matches: 14. The CDR3 sequence: CASSYLTSGGKRQYEQYF. DNA of the CDR3: TGTGCCAGCAGCTACCTGACTAGCGGGGGGAAGAGGCAGTACGAGCAGTACTTC.

The chain uses TRBV20-1 and TRBJ1-2; D gene ambiguous. The V end lost 0 bases, the J end lost 1 base, and 9 bases lay between the germline ends. CDR3 length equals 14 residues. Germline V gene lookup returns CDR1 DFQATT and CDR2 SNEGSKA (reference sequence). CDR3 nucleotides: TGCAGTGCTAGAGATCATGGGGTTAACTATGGCTACACCTTC. It specifies CSARDHGVNYGYTF.

For the CDR3, the DNA is TGTGCCAGCAGCCGGTCCCGGGACAGGGTCAAGACCCAGTACTTC. Its protein is CASSRSRDRVKTQYF. V is TRBV7-8 and J is TRBJ2-5; 9 positions agree with TRBD1. Germline V gene data show CDR1 as SGHVS and CDR2 as FQNEAQ. The V and J ends lost 5 bases and 6 bases, in that order; junction bases with no gene match: 10. The CDR3 spans 15 residues.

The chain links TRBV3-1 to TRBJ1-1, with D tentatively TRBD1 (6 bases). Trimming cost V 1 base and J 4 bases, with 16 bases left between them. Germline assignment: CDR1 LGHDT and CDR2 YNNKEL (reference sequence). CDR3 length: 16 amino acids. Written as DNA, the CDR3 is TGTGCCAGCAGCCAAGGGGGACACTCAAGGCGCACTGAAGCTTTCTTT. The encoded protein is CASSQGGHSRRTEAFF.

This clonotype was detected a few times. The rearrangement links TRBV24-1 to TRBJ2-7; D unclear. The CDR3 has 13 residues. Deletions cut 3 bases from V and 2 bases from J, with 7 bases between. Germline V lookup: CDR1 KGHDR, CDR2 SFDVKD. The CDR3 here is CATSDGKAYEQYF. The CDR3 DNA reads as TGTGCCACCAGTGATGGCAAAGCCTACGAGCAGTACTTC.

The chain links TRBV3-1 to TRBJ1-3; D might be TRBD1 (5 bases). Germline CDR1 LGHDT, CDR2 YNNKEL (reference sequence). Trimming took off 1 base at V and 1 base at J, with 17 bases between the two ends. The CDR3 is made up of 18 amino acids. CDR3 sequence (DNA): TGTGCCAGCAGCCAAGGAGGGATAAACAGGATTTCTGGAAACACCATATATTTT. Its protein is CASSQGGINRISGNTIYF.

The chain joins TRBV6-5 to TRBJ2-7; possible D gene TRBD1, 5 bases. The CDR3 length is 17 residues. Between the trimmed V and J ends, which lost 0 bases and 0 bases, there was a span of 15 bases. Germline V gene lookup returns CDR1 MNHEY and CDR2 SVGAGI. CDR3 sequence: CASSYSSEGARSYEQYF. DNA of the CDR3: TGTGCCAGCAGTTACTCGTCGGAAGGGGCGCGCTCCTACGAGCAGTACTTC.

This clonotype was recorded a few times. The chain carries TRBV20-1 and TRBJ1-3; no reliable D call. V was shortened by 2 bases and J by 0 bases, with 8 bases between the two germline ends. Per the germline V gene, CDR1 is DFQATT and CDR2 is SNEGSKA (reference sequence). The CDR3 consists of 14 residues. The CDR3 reads CSARNPNSGNTIYF. CDR3 DNA sequence: TGCAGTGCTAGAAACCCCAACTCTGGAAACACCATATATTTT.

This clonotype was recorded many times. The chain is built from TRBV5-6 and TRBJ2-7; 8 bases agree with TRBD1. The CDR3 is 13 amino acids. The germline gives CDR1 SGHDT, CDR2 YYEEEE. The trim removed 4 bases at V and 7 bases at J, leaving 7 bases unmatched. As DNA, the CDR3 is TGTGCCAGCAGCGGGGGACAGGCCTTGGAGCAGTACTTC. It specifies CASSGGQALEQYF.

This clonotype occurred a few times. The chain has TRBV5-4 and TRBJ1-2; D remains ambiguous. The CDR3 is 14 residues long. In germline, CDR1 is SGHNT, CDR2 YYREEE (reference sequence). V lost 0 bases to trimming and J lost 7 bases, with 13 bases between them. In nucleotides, the CDR3 is TGTGCCAGCAGCTTGGGTTCCGGGTTGGGTGGCTACACCTTC. It is translated as CASSLGSGLGGYTF. Filled out from reference TRBV5-4 and TRBJ1-2, the complete variable domain reads ETGVTQSPTHLIKTRGQQVTLRCSSQSGHNTVSWYQQALGQGPQFIFQYYREEENGRGNFPPRFSGLQFPNYSSELNVNALELDDSALYLCASSLGSGLGGYTFGSGTRLTVV.

This clonotype was seen a handful of times. This chain links TRBV5-7 with TRBJ2-6; 9 positions match TRBD1. TRBV5-7 is filed as an ORF, its function uncertain. The CDR3 length is 17 residues. With V trimmed by 1 base and J by 0 bases, 2 bases remained unmatched. The CDR3: CASSLWDRVSGANVLTF. The CDR3 region has the DNA TGTGCCAGCAGCTTGTGGGACAGGGTCTCTGGGGCCAACGTCCTGACTTTC.

This clonotype was found a few times. This rearrangement joins TRBV7-6 to TRBJ2-1; 11 bases match TRBD2. The CDR3 length is 16 residues. V shed 4 bases, J shed 2 bases, and the junction held 4 bases outside the gene matches. The germline V gene has CDR1 SGHVS and CDR2 FNYEAQ. CDR3 protein: CASSSSSGGTYNEQFF. DNA for the CDR3: TGTGCCAGCAGCTCTTCTAGCGGGGGGACCTACAATGAGCAGTTCTTC.

The J gene is TRBJ2-3, the V gene TRBV15; tentative D call: TRBD1 (5 bases). The CDR3 spans 15 residues. Germline assignment: CDR1 LNHNV and CDR2 YYDKDF (reference sequence). The V end was cut by 4 bases, the J end by 2 bases, with 13 bases between. In nucleotides, the CDR3 is TGTGCCACCAGCATACAGGTTAGCAACACAGATACGCAGTATTTT. Protein product: CATSIQVSNTDTQYF.

This clonotype was counted at least ten times. The chain carries TRBV12-3 or TRBV12-4 and TRBJ2-7, with 7 bases lining up with TRBD1. This CDR3 spans 15 amino acids. J was trimmed by 4 bases and V by 6 bases; bases with no gene match: 12. The DNA for the CDR3 is TGTGCCAGCAGCCCACGACAGGGACCGATGTACGAGCAGTACTTC. It is translated as CASSPRQGPMYEQYF.

The V gene is TRBV7-2, the J gene TRBJ2-5, with a weak D call TRBD2 (5 bases). Trimming left V 2 bases short and J 2 bases short, with 15 bases between. The CDR3 extends over 16 amino acids. CDR1 SGHTA and CDR2 FQGNSA come from the germline V gene. The chain's CDR3 is CASSLFAGYMQETQYF. The CDR3 nucleotides read TGTGCCAGCAGCTTATTCGCGGGTTACATGCAAGAGACCCAGTACTTC.

This chain links TRBV5-1 with TRBJ1-2, with a possible D match to TRBD1 (5 bases). V lost 3 bases, J lost 5 bases, and 17 bases lay in between. The CDR3 is made up of 15 amino acids. Germline values: CDR1 SGHRS, CDR2 YFSETQ. The CDR3: CASSSWDLQGYGYTF. The CDR3 nucleotides read TGCGCCAGCAGCTCATGGGACCTCCAAGGATATGGCTACACCTTC.

This clonotype has more than one count but fewer than ten. This rearrangement joins TRBV7-6 to TRBJ1-2, with D possibly TRBD1 on 5 matching bases. The CDR3 is 15 amino acids. V was pared by 5 bases and J by 2 bases, with 15 bases between. Per the germline V gene, CDR1 is SGHVS and CDR2 is FNYEAQ. CDR3 sequence reads: CASSVDLGGNYGYTF. CDR3 in DNA: TGTGCCAGCAGCGTCGACTTGGGGGGGAACTATGGCTACACCTTC.

The V and J genes are TRBV15 and TRBJ2-5; no reliable D call. CDR3 size: 15 residues. The V and J ends lost 0 bases and 1 base respectively, with 9 bases between them. Germline CDR1 reads LNHNV; CDR2 reads YYDKDF (reference sequence). Here the CDR3 reads CATSRDYPSQETQYF. The CDR3 coding sequence is TGTGCCACCAGCAGAGATTACCCCAGCCAAGAGACCCAGTACTTC. The whole variable domain, filled in from reference TRBV15 and TRBJ2-5, reads DAMVIQNPRYQVTQFGKPVTLSCSQTLNHNVMYWYQQKSSQAPKLLFHYYDKDFNNEADTPDNFQSRRPNTSFCFLDIRSPGLGDTAMYLCATSRDYPSQETQYFGPGTRLLVL.

The chain recombines TRBV12-3 or TRBV12-4 with TRBJ2-1; 13 bases are shared with TRBD2. Trimming at V came to 5 bases and at J to 8 bases, leaving 6 bases not matched to a gene. CDR3 length equals 15 residues. The CDR3 region has the DNA TGTGCCAGCAGTCTTACTAGCGGGAGGGACCATGAGCAGTTCTTC. It is translated as CASSLTSGRDHEQFF.

As DNA, the CDR3 is TGCGCCAGCAGCTCCCGGCCAGGGAACACCGGGGAGCTGTTTTTT. As protein: CASSSRPGNTGELFF. This rearrangement joins TRBV5-1 to TRBJ2-2, with unresolved D. The CDR3 loop spans 15 amino acids. Germline assignment: CDR1 SGHRS and CDR2 YFSETQ. The ends were cut back, 3 bases at V and 1 base at J, with 10 bases in the middle.

This clonotype has at least ten counts. The chain joins TRBV15 to TRBJ2-5; D is ambiguous. This CDR3 region has 13 residues. Trimming left V 2 bases short and J 5 bases short, with 9 bases between. In germline, CDR1 is LNHNV, CDR2 YYDKDF (reference sequence). CDR3 DNA sequence: TGTGCCACCAGCAGACCACAATACGAGACCCAGTACTTC. It codes for CATSRPQYETQYF.

The V gene is TRBV9, the J gene TRBJ2-1, with 8 bases that match TRBD2. The CDR3 sequence is 17 residues long. CDR1 and CDR2 (germline): SGDLS, YYNGEE. V dropped 4 bases and J dropped 0; count of bases not matched to a gene: 9. In nucleotides, the CDR3 is TGTGCCAGCAGCCTGAGCGGGCGGGAGGTCTCCTACAATGAGCAGTTCTTC. Amino acid sequence: CASSLSGREVSYNEQFF.

This clonotype was found many times. The rearrangement links TRBV5-1 to TRBJ2-1; 7 bases are shared with TRBD2. The germline gives CDR1 SGHRS, CDR2 YFSETQ. CDR3 length: 14 amino acids. With 2 bases clipped from V and 8 bases from J, the junction kept 7 bases outside the gene matches. The CDR3 is CASSFAGDHYEQFF. CDR3 nucleotides: TGCGCCAGCAGCTTCGCGGGAGATCATTATGAGCAGTTCTTC.

This clonotype was counted a few times. The chain links TRBV6-5 to TRBJ2-1; 8 positions match TRBD2. V was pared by 0 bases and J by 4 bases, with 5 bases of the junction left unmatched. The germline V gene encodes CDR1 MNHEY and CDR2 SVGAGI. This CDR3 has 16 amino acids. This CDR3 is CASSYSPSGPYNEQFF. Written as DNA, the CDR3 is TGTGCCAGCAGTTACTCGCCTAGCGGGCCGTACAATGAGCAGTTCTTC.